This T cell receptor beta chain is drawn from a study of tumor-infiltrating lymphocytes in primary liver carcinoma (dated by TCRdb to about 2017). Broadly, across the study: Hepatocellular carcinoma (four) or combined HCC and intrahepatic cholangiocarcinoma (one) was present in the five patients, who were three men and two women aged 30 to 69 years. Tumors of the five patients were stage T1-T3 N0M0 with maximum diameters of roughly 4.2 to 11 cm. Roughly 3.5 to 8 million productive TCRbeta reads were obtained per sample, and no significant difference in read depth was found between tissue types. Across five regions of each liver tumor, along with adjacent normal tissue and blood, the study brought together TCRbeta repertoire sequencing, expression microarrays and whole-exome sequencing. TCRbeta repertoire sequencing covered 35 or so specimens from 5 patients: around 25 tumor regions, 5 adjacent noncancerous liver tissues and 5 peripheral blood samples. The approximately 24 tumor region samples were profiled with Agilent mRNA microarrays so that TCRbeta repertoire diversity could be related to the local molecular phenotype. Technical replicate repertoires showed high reproducibility, with mean shared-clone rates about 0.88 and correlation coefficients above 0.95. What the work shows at the level of the full study, not this receptor alone: Repertoire overlap was higher between tumor regions (mean roughly 35%) than tumor-adjacent (17%) or tumor-blood (approximately 15%) pairs, consistent with antigen-driven expansion. Because the samples were bulk and unsorted, CD4+ and CD8+ T cell repertoires could not be compared. Only a few patients were included in the study, and the authors note that the findings should be validated in a larger study. Only roughly 7-24% of top clones appeared in all five regions of a tumor, which suggests that tumor-infiltrating T cells are spatially heterogeneous. Because only the TCR beta chain was sequenced and unpaired alpha chains were not captured, true repertoire diversity is likely underestimated. Compared with blood, tumors had a significantly larger share of the repertoire taken up by the top 250 clones (p = 0.039).

This clonotype was detected ten times or more. There is no known antigen for this receptor. The germline gene is not matched at one end of the junction; a read error may be the cause. Counted from cysteine to phenylalanine, this CDR3 has 14 amino acids. The retained sequence is limited to the CDR3, 42 bases, with the frame set at the first base. CDR1 is given as SGHAT and CDR2 as FQNNGV, both from the germline V gene. A constant-region primer and ProtoScript II reverse transcriptase were used to reverse-transcribe TCRbeta-specific cDNA from about 500 ng total RNA. TCRbeta libraries were built with three nested multiplex PCR rounds, a slightly modified ARM-PCR procedure. The first two PCR rounds used multiplex TRBV1-TRBV30 forward primers with a Cbeta reverse primer, each for about 10 cycles. Sample barcodes and Illumina adapters were attached in a final 25-cycle PCR using Deep VentR polymerase. Before sequencing, amplicons of 200-500 bp were gel-purified using a QIAquick gel extraction kit. TCRbeta amplicons were sequenced on an Illumina HiSeq 2500 with 250-bp paired-end reads. The authors' pipeline ran thus. Quality trimming of reads was performed with Trimmomatic v0.33, and paired reads were merged with FLASH v1.2.11 so that full CDR3 sequences could be recovered. V, D and J germline segments were assigned to the rearranged TCRbeta sequences using MiGEC v1.2.1b. VDJtools v1.0.0 computed clonotype statistics and Shannon-Wiener diversity indices. To cut down on sampling bias, every analysis after diversity analysis relied on just the 250 most abundant clonotypes from each sample. The public reads were quality trimmed at Q25 with fastp and then assembled into clones with MiXCR by TCRdb, keeping productive beta chains. When rows share a CDR3 protein, they turn into one entry using the most common DNA and genes. The V and J calls come from TCRdb's annotation, not from the publication. This sample gives 80,000 or so distinct CDR3 sequences in total; roughly two thirds of them show up just once. The top ten hold roughly 13% of the sample.

Total RNA and DNA were co-extracted without cell sorting from roughly 20-30 mg of bulk tissue using the AllPrep DNA/RNA mini kit. Between late 2015 and March 2016, about five patients in China with histopathologically diagnosed primary liver carcinoma had surgical resection. Chronic HBV infection was present in the patients, and the patients were treatment-naive at sampling. Five spatially separated regions were sampled from each tumor: the superior, inferior, left-lateral and right-lateral poles, plus the tumor centre. More than 85% viable tumor cells were found by histology in every tumor sample. Fresh tumor and adjacent tissue pieces were bisected; one half was stored in RNAlater at -80°C, the other sent for histology.

This TCR was recovered from a woman in her sixties with primary liver carcinoma and hepatitis B virus infection. The chain is made from TRBV11-2 and TRBJ2-6, with the D gene uncertain. The specimen was liver tumor tissue from sampling region 4. The cell subset or site label corresponds to: tumor region T4, right-lateral pole. Here is the DNA: TGTGCCAGCAGCAGAGAGGCTGGGACCAACGTCCTGACTTTC. It translates as CASSREAGTNVLTF.